These 26 T cell receptor beta chains came from one sample sequenced in a study of neurological immune-mediated disorders. Time point of the sample: longitudinal time-point 2. Each CDR3 protein gets one entry after TCRdb re-called the 5' RACE reads with MiXCR. The table lists about 80,000 distinct CDR3 sequences, 5% to 6% of them singletons. Material: PBMCs. The receptors were gathered from a woman aged 55-70 years with multiple sclerosis.

This clonotype was seen ten or more times. The J gene is TRBJ2-7, the V gene TRBV7-9; D gene unclear. Deletions cut 5 bases from V and 2 bases from J, with 13 bases between. The germline V gene has CDR1 SEHNR and CDR2 FQNEAQ (reference sequence). The CDR3 is made up of 14 amino acids. Here the CDR3 reads CASSPGTHTYEQYF. CDR3 DNA: TGTGCCAGCAGCCCAGGAACACATACCTACGAGCAGTACTTC.

In this sample, this clonotype turned up many times. The V gene is TRBV4-1, the J gene TRBJ1-2; D is possibly TRBD1 (6 bases). This CDR3 comprises 15 residues. V lost 4 bases, J lost 4 bases, and 16 bases lay in between. From germline, CDR1 is MGHRA and CDR2 YSYEKL. As DNA, the CDR3 is TGCGCCAGCAGCCTTCAGGCGGGACAACCCTATGGCTACACCTTC. Translating it yields CASSLQAGQPYGYTF.

This clonotype was recorded many times. CDR3 coding DNA: TGTGCCAGCTCACCAACTAGTTACAATGAGCAGTTCTTC. This encodes CASSPTSYNEQFF. The chain has TRBV18 and TRBJ2-1; D may be TRBD2 (5 bases). Germline loops: CDR1 KGHSH, CDR2 LQKENI. The CDR3 is 13 residues long. V gave up 2 bases and J gave up 4 bases, with 6 bases separating them.

At least ten counts were recorded for this clonotype. An end of the junction differs from the germline gene, which may be a read error. V and J are TRBV7-7 and TRBJ2-1; D may be TRBD1 (6 bases). Germline V gene sequence: CDR1 SSHAT, CDR2 FNYEAQ (reference sequence). This CDR3 comprises 14 residues. CDR3 sequence reads: CASSQTGQYNEQFF. CDR3 DNA sequence: TGTGCTAGCAGCCAGACCGGACAGTACAATGAGCAGTTCTTC.

This clonotype was counted a few times. This chain joins TRBV25-1 and TRBJ2-2; 7 nucleotides agree with TRBD1. Looked up from germline, CDR1 is MGHDK and CDR2 is SYGVNS. V trimming: 7 bases; J trimming: 0 bases; junction bases outside the gene matches: 2. This CDR3 contains 14 residues. The CDR3 nucleotides read TGTGCCAGCACCCAGGGGGCGAACACCGGGGAGCTGTTTTTT. This codes for CASTQGANTGELFF.

This clonotype was counted at least ten times. This chain links TRBV12-3 or TRBV12-4 with TRBJ2-7; 8 bases map to TRBD1. This CDR3 is 16 amino acids long. Trimming cost V 6 bases and J 0 bases; bases outside gene matches: 10. The DNA for the CDR3 is TGTGCCAGCAGGCACCGGACAGGGCCGGGCTCCTACGAGCAGTACTTC. It encodes CASRHRTGPGSYEQYF.

This clonotype was seen ten or more times. The chain carries TRBV5-1 and TRBJ2-2, with 10 bases that match TRBD1. The germline V gene encodes CDR1 SGHRS and CDR2 YFSETQ. The V gene end was trimmed by 6 bases and the J gene end by 6 bases; junction bases not matched to a gene: 8. This CDR3 comprises 15 residues. CDR3 region: CASTTTGGAAGELFF. The CDR3 DNA reads as TGCGCCAGCACTACGACAGGGGGCGCGGCCGGGGAGCTGTTTTTT.

This clonotype was detected ten times or more. V usage is TRBV20-1 and J usage is TRBJ2-5; D unresolved. The CDR3 length is 15 residues. Germline V gene data show CDR1 as DFQATT and CDR2 as SNEGSKA (reference sequence). V lost 3 bases and J lost 2, with 16 bases in between. CDR3 in amino acids: CSASPTLWNQETQYF. The CDR3 region has the DNA TGCAGTGCTAGTCCTACGTTATGGAATCAAGAGACCCAGTACTTC.

This clonotype occurred many times. The chain recombines TRBV2 with TRBJ2-5; D gene uncertain. CDR1 is SNHLY, CDR2 FYNNEI, per germline. The CDR3 covers 9 residues. Trimming removed 4 bases at V and 8 bases at J, with 2 bases between. The CDR3 is CASSGTQYF. CDR3 sequence (DNA): TGTGCCAGCAGTGGAACCCAGTACTTC. The full variable domain, rest sourced from reference TRBV2 and TRBJ2-5, is EPEVTQTPSHQVTQMGQEVILRCVPISNHLYFYWYRQILGQKVEFLVSFYNNEISEKSEIFDDQFSVERPDGSNFTLKIRSTKLEDSAMYFCASSGTQYFGPGTRLLVL.

This clonotype was seen at least ten times. CDR3 nucleotide sequence: TGTGCCAGCAGCCCGGACAGGGGCGGAGGCTATGGCTACACCTTC. Encoded protein: CASSPDRGGGYGYTF. The gene calls are TRBV9 and TRBJ1-2; 9 positions match TRBD1. V shed 4 bases, J shed 4 bases, and the junction held 8 bases outside the gene matches. The CDR3 contains 15 residues. Per the germline V gene, CDR1 is SGDLS and CDR2 is YYNGEE.

The rearrangement links TRBV18 to TRBJ1-5, with no clear D. The CDR3 is 15 residues long. The germline V and J ends were trimmed by 3 bases and 0 bases, with 9 bases remaining between them. Germline loops: CDR1 KGHSH, CDR2 LQKENI. CDR3 in DNA: TGTGCCAGCTCACCCTTCAAAGGTAGCAATCAGCCCCAGCATTTT. Its translation is CASSPFKGSNQPQHF.

There are many counts of this clonotype. V and J are TRBV20-1 and TRBJ2-7; D assignment may be TRBD1 or TRBD2 (5 bases each). Per the germline V gene, CDR1 is DFQATT and CDR2 is SNEGSKA (reference sequence). This CDR3 is 13 amino acids long. Trimming removed 5 bases from V and 5 bases from J, with 16 bases in between. The CDR3 protein is CSASRGDPNEQYF. CDR3 in DNA: TGCAGTGCTTCAAGAGGGGACCCTAACGAGCAGTACTTC.

This clonotype has just a few counts. The rearrangement links TRBV15 to TRBJ1-1; D call uncertain. Germline V gene lookup returns CDR1 LNHNV and CDR2 YYDKDF (reference sequence). CDR3 length: 13 amino acids. Trimming stripped 0 bases from V and 8 bases from J, with 10 bases between. The CDR3 DNA sequence: TGTGCCACCAGCAGAGATCTTATAGTAGAAGCTTTCTTT. Protein sequence: CATSRDLIVEAFF. Looking up the rest from reference TRBV15 and TRBJ1-1 gives the full variable domain: DAMVIQNPRYQVTQFGKPVTLSCSQTLNHNVMYWYQQKSSQAPKLLFHYYDKDFNNEADTPDNFQSRRPNTSFCFLDIRSPGLGDTAMYLCATSRDLIVEAFFGQGTRLTVV.

This clonotype was recorded at least ten times. The V gene is TRBV28, the J gene TRBJ2-5, with 10 positions matching TRBD1. The germline V gene has CDR1 MDHEN and CDR2 SYDVKM. The CDR3 runs to 16 residues. The ends lost 1 base at V and 0 bases at J; junction bases unmatched: 2. In nucleotides, the CDR3 is TGTGCCAGCAGTTTATTGGGACAGGGGTACCAAGAGACCCAGTACTTC. Translation gives CASSLLGQGYQETQYF.

On this clonotype: A much larger clonotype is one base distant, so this may be a read error. This chain links TRBV29-1 with TRBJ2-7; unclear D gene. CDR3 length: 11 amino acids. Trimming stripped 3 bases from V and 4 bases from J, with 7 bases between. Per germline, CDR1 SQVTM and CDR2 ANQGSEA. The CDR3 sequence: CSVDLVYEQYF. CDR3 DNA sequence: TGCAGCGTTGATTTGGTATACGAGCAGTACTTC.

This clonotype was counted many times. The genes are TRBV5-1 and TRBJ2-3, with no clear D. V gave up 6 bases and J gave up 0 bases, with 11 bases separating them. Looked up from germline, CDR1 is SGHRS and CDR2 is YFSETQ. The CDR3 consists of 14 residues. The CDR3: CASTVWDSTDTQYF. CDR3 bases: TGCGCCAGCACGGTTTGGGATAGCACAGATACGCAGTATTTT.

Many counts were recorded for this clonotype. The chain combines TRBV7-2 with TRBJ2-3; 7 nucleotides agree with TRBD2. The trim removed 5 bases at V and 2 bases at J, leaving 13 bases unmatched. The CDR3 extends over 17 amino acids. Germline lookup yields CDR1 SGHTA and CDR2 FQGNSA. Here the CDR3 DNA reads TGTGCCAGCAGCCCCTCCCCAGCTAGCGGTGTCACAGATACGCAGTATTTT. Residues: CASSPSPASGVTDTQYF.

This clonotype was picked up many times. V is TRBV5-1 and J is TRBJ1-2; TRBD1 might be the D (6 bases). The V and J ends lost 4 bases and 5 bases respectively, with 18 bases between them. Germline V gene lookup returns CDR1 SGHRS and CDR2 YFSETQ. The CDR3 runs 15 residues. The CDR3 sequence: CASSHLGAGEYGYTF. As DNA, the CDR3 is TGCGCCAGCAGCCACCTGGGGGCAGGGGAGTATGGCTACACCTTC.

This clonotype was observed many times. This chain joins TRBV5-1 and TRBJ2-2; D gene ambiguous. This CDR3 spans 15 amino acids. The germline V gene has CDR1 SGHRS and CDR2 YFSETQ. Between the trimmed V and J ends, which lost 0 bases and 5 bases, there was a span of 11 bases. CDR3 loop: CASSLVPASTGELFF. The CDR3 nucleotides are TGCGCCAGCAGCTTGGTGCCCGCAAGTACCGGGGAGCTGTTTTTT.

The chain joins TRBV5-6 to TRBJ2-3, with a weak D call TRBD1 (5 bases). The ends were cut back, 1 base at V and 0 bases at J, with 12 bases in the middle. This CDR3 spans 16 amino acids. Germline V gene lookup returns CDR1 SGHDT and CDR2 YYEEEE. The CDR3 reads CASSLTQGLSTDTQYF. CDR3 nucleotide sequence: TGTGCCAGCAGCTTGACCCAGGGTCTTAGCACAGATACGCAGTATTTT.

This clonotype was detected many times. V gene TRBV12-3 or TRBV12-4 combines with J gene TRBJ2-2, with no clear D. The CDR3 is 14 residues long. Trimming shortened V by 1 base and J by 1 base, and 4 bases separated the two germline ends. The CDR3 spells CASSLGLNTGELFF. The CDR3 DNA is TGTGCCAGCAGTTTAGGGCTGAACACCGGGGAGCTGTTTTTT.

This clonotype has ten or more counts. The CDR3 coding sequence is TGCAGCGTTCTAACAAATCAGAGGAACACTGAAGCTTTCTTT. Translating it yields CSVLTNQRNTEAFF. The V and J genes are TRBV29-1 and TRBJ1-1; no definite D call. Trimming pared 5 bases from V and 1 base from J, leaving 14 bases between. The CDR3 totals 14 residues. Germline assignment: CDR1 SQVTM and CDR2 ANQGSEA.

Ten or more counts support this clonotype. V usage is TRBV20-1 and J usage is TRBJ2-5; 12 bases map to TRBD2. Germline V gives CDR1 DFQATT, CDR2 SNEGSKA (reference sequence). V shed 6 bases, J shed 2 bases, and the junction held 10 bases outside the gene matches. The CDR3 is made up of 16 amino acids. Here the CDR3 DNA reads TGCAGTGCCACGGGACTAGCGGGTAAAAGGCAAGAGACCCAGTACTTC. It is translated as CSATGLAGKRQETQYF.

This clonotype was counted ten times or more. V gene TRBV2 combines with J gene TRBJ2-7; 16 bases match TRBD2. The length of the CDR3 is 19 residues. Germline trimming cut 8 bases from V and 1 base from J; bases unmatched to any gene: 14. Per germline, CDR1 SNHLY and CDR2 FYNNEI. In DNA, the CDR3 is TGTGCCAGCCGGGACGTCGCCTCGGGACTAGCGGGGGGGTCCTACGAGCAGTACTTC. This gives the protein CASRDVASGLAGGSYEQYF.

This clonotype has a count of ten or more. This chain links TRBV6-6 with TRBJ2-2; no firm D call. V lost 2 bases and J lost 7, with 8 bases in between. Germline values: CDR1 MNHNY, CDR2 SVGAGI (reference sequence). This CDR3 spans 13 amino acids. This CDR3 is CASSYLAGGELFF. CDR3 sequence (DNA): TGTGCCAGCAGTTACCTCGCCGGCGGGGAGCTGTTTTTT.

This clonotype was seen many times. This chain uses TRBV15 with TRBJ1-1; D ambiguous. V lost 5 bases, J lost 0 bases, and 13 bases lay in between. The CDR3 consists of 15 residues. The V gene's germline CDR1 is LNHNV and CDR2 YYDKDF (reference sequence). The CDR3 region has the DNA TGTGCCACCAGCCACCCCGGCACTATGAACACTGAAGCTTTCTTT. This gives the protein CATSHPGTMNTEAFF.